The sequence of this T cell receptor (beta chain) was determined in a study of PD-L1 blockade in urothelial cancer. As for the study in general: From 2014, patients received atezolizumab, given as 1,200 mg intravenously every 3 weeks.

Time point of the sample: peripheral blood 6 weeks after treatment start. Sequencing was performed with immunoSEQ multiplex PCR; in TCRdb, only in-frame clones are kept and a portion is missing. The sample gives about 48,000 clones, 65% to 85% of which show up once; approximately 8.2% is in the top ten. The CDR3 is 14 amino acids. Trimming took 9 bases from V and 0 from J, leaving 14 bases between them. The germline gives CDR1 MDHEN, CDR2 SYDVKM. This clonotype was sampled from a man in his sixties or seventies with urothelial cancer. The V gene is TRBV28, the J gene TRBJ1-2; D uncertain. The material sequenced was PBMCs, taken around atezolizumab (anti-PD-L1) treatment. The CDR3 is CASSPGVPNYGYTF. CDR3 DNA: TGTGCCAGTTCTCCCGGGGTCCCTAACTATGGCTACACCTTC.